This passage covers 25 T cell receptor beta chains from one sample sequenced in a study of identical twins. TCRdb called the 5' RACE reads again in MiXCR, with one record for every CDR3 protein. This sample has roughly 1.6 million distinct CDR3 sequences, with around 33% found just once. The sample comprised cord blood. These receptors were taken from a newborn girl in good health.

The V call is TRBV12-3 or TRBV12-4, the J call TRBJ1-2; D might be TRBD1 (6 bases). V lost 1 base, J lost 8 bases, and 17 bases lay in between. The CDR3 length is 15 residues. The CDR3, as DNA: TGTGCCAGCAGTTTAGTAGCGGGGGGCAGAGGAGGCTACACCTTC. Protein: CASSLVAGGRGGYTF.

Comments on this clonotype: The junction departs from the called germline gene at one end, perhaps through a read error. This rearrangement joins TRBV6-1 to TRBJ2-3; 7 bases match TRBD1. Germline V lookup: CDR1 MNHNS, CDR2 SASEGT. CDR3 length equals 15 residues. Written as DNA, the CDR3 is TGTGCCAGCAGAGAAGACAGGGTTAGCACAGATACGCAGTATTTT. Translating it yields CASREDRVSTDTQYF.

This clonotype was counted only a few times. The J gene is TRBJ2-3, the V gene TRBV4-1, with D possibly being TRBD1 (6 bases). There are 14 residues in the CDR3. The germline gives CDR1 MGHRA, CDR2 YSYEKL. V lost 7 bases and J 2 bases, leaving 13 bases between the germline ends. The DNA of the CDR3 is TGCGCCAGCAAGAGGCAGGGGAACACAGATACGCAGTATTTT. As protein: CASKRQGNTDTQYF.

V is TRBV30 and J is TRBJ2-4; D unresolved. The DNA matches TRBJ2-7 better at its end, which makes the J call doubtful. The germline gives CDR1 GTSNPN, CDR2 SVGIG (reference sequence). The CDR3 length is 12 residues. In DNA form, the CDR3 reads TGTGCCTGGAGTGCACGGGCTTACGAGCAGTACTTC. Protein product: CAWSARAYEQYF.

This clonotype appeared a single time. This may be a read error: a much more frequent sequence differs by one nucleotide. This chain uses TRBV9 with TRBJ2-4; D gene ambiguous. The last part of the DNA fits TRBJ2-7 better; the J call may be wrong. Germline assignment: CDR1 SGDLS and CDR2 YYNGEE. CDR3 length equals 14 residues. The CDR3 bases are TGTGCCAGCAGCGTAAACCCGTGCCCCTACGAGCAGTACTTC. Its protein is CASSVNPCPYEQYF.

The chain couples TRBV12-3 or TRBV12-4 to TRBJ1-2; a weak D match, TRBD1 (5 bases). This CDR3 is built from 15 residues. V lost 6 bases, J lost 4 bases, and 18 bases lay in between. The CDR3 protein is CASSPDSPSSYGYTF. CDR3 nucleotides: TGTGCCAGCAGCCCTGACAGTCCTAGTTCCTATGGCTACACCTTC.

J is TRBJ2-7 and V is TRBV5-1; TRBD1 matches 9 bases. The trim removed 2 bases at V and 3 bases at J, leaving 6 bases unmatched. The CDR3 has 15 amino acids. The germline V gene has CDR1 SGHRS and CDR2 YFSETQ. The CDR3 DNA follows: TGCGCCAGCAGCTTAACCCCGGGACAGGGCTACGAGCAGTACTTC. Protein product: CASSLTPGQGYEQYF.

This clonotype was observed at least ten times. This chain uses TRBV29-1 with TRBJ2-4, with 13 bases fitting TRBD2. This CDR3 is built from 14 residues. In germline, CDR1 is SQVTM, CDR2 ANQGSEA. The V gene end was trimmed by 6 bases and the J gene end by 6 bases; junction bases not matched to a gene: 5. Here the CDR3 reads CSVHRTSGGNIQYF. In nucleotides, the CDR3 is TGCAGCGTCCACCGGACTAGCGGGGGAAACATTCAGTACTTC.

This clonotype occurred many times. The chain combines TRBV9 with TRBJ2-7, with 9 bases that match TRBD2. CDR1 and CDR2 from the germline V gene are SGDLS and YYNGEE. Trimming at V came to 0 bases and at J to 3 bases, leaving 4 bases not matched to a gene. The length of the CDR3 is 15 residues. CDR3 in amino acids: CASSVAPSGIYEQYF. In nucleotides, the CDR3 is TGTGCCAGCAGCGTAGCGCCTAGCGGGATCTACGAGCAGTACTTC.

This clonotype was detected only a few times. This chain joins TRBV20-1 and TRBJ1-2; D may be TRBD1 (5 bases). The CDR3 has 16 residues. V was cut by 0 bases and J by 0 bases, with 14 bases left in between. Germline V gene lookup returns CDR1 DFQATT and CDR2 SNEGSKA (reference sequence). The CDR3 here is CSARDERGRANYGYTF. CDR3 coding DNA: TGCAGTGCTAGAGATGAAAGGGGCAGAGCTAACTATGGCTACACCTTC.

The chain carries TRBV2 and TRBJ2-1; 7 bases fit TRBD2. Losses at the gene ends were 7 bases for V and 2 bases for J; bases not matched to a gene: 8. CDR1 SNHLY and CDR2 FYNNEI come from the germline V gene. The CDR3 is 15 residues long. This CDR3 reads CASKESGGPYNEQFF. In DNA, the CDR3 is TGTGCCAGCAAAGAATCGGGGGGACCCTACAATGAGCAGTTCTTC.

This rearrangement joins TRBV4-2 to TRBJ1-5; weak D call: TRBD1 (5 bases). Per germline, CDR1 LGHNA and CDR2 YNFKEQ. This CDR3 has 16 residues. V lost 1 base and J lost 1, with 11 bases in between. CDR3: CASSQVMEGSNQPQHF. In DNA, the CDR3 is TGTGCCAGCAGCCAAGTTATGGAGGGGAGCAATCAGCCCCAGCATTTT.

The chain is built from TRBV28 and TRBJ1-3; 11 nucleotides line up with TRBD1. J was trimmed by 0 bases and V by 5 bases; bases with no gene match: 6. CDR3 size: 17 residues. The V gene's germline CDR1 is MDHEN and CDR2 SYDVKM. CDR3 DNA: TGTGCCAGCAGTGCAGGGACAGGGGGTCTCTCTGGAAACACCATATATTTT. It encodes CASSAGTGGLSGNTIYF.

This chain links TRBV7-9 with TRBJ2-7; TRBD2 agrees at 9 bases. Germline CDR1 reads SEHNR; CDR2 reads FQNEAQ (reference sequence). This CDR3 contains 15 residues. Germline trimming cut 5 bases from V and 7 bases from J; bases unmatched to any gene: 12. CDR3 nucleotide sequence: TGTGCCAGCAGCCCTAGCGGGGCAGACTACAATGAGCAGTACTTC. The encoded protein is CASSPSGADYNEQYF. The whole variable domain, remainder taken from reference TRBV7-9 and TRBJ2-7, is DTGVSQNPRHKITKRGQNVTFRCDPISEHNRLYWYRQTLGQGPEFLTYFQNEAQLEKSRLLSDRFSAERPKGSFSTLEIQRTEQGDSAMYLCASSPSGADYNEQYFGPGTRLTVT.

The chain couples TRBV3-1 to TRBJ2-1; 10 bases align to TRBD2. Germline V gives CDR1 LGHDT, CDR2 YNNKEL (reference sequence). CDR3 size: 21 residues. The junction had 15 bases not matched to a gene; V was cut back by 1 base and J by 0 bases. CDR3 region: CASSQGAWASGSTSSYNEQFF. CDR3 nucleotides: TGTGCCAGCAGCCAAGGAGCGTGGGCTAGCGGGAGCACAAGCTCCTACAATGAGCAGTTCTTC.

This clonotype was recorded a few times. The rearrangement uses TRBV5-6 and TRBJ2-5, with 7 bases that match TRBD2. Germline values: CDR1 SGHDT, CDR2 YYEEEE. V shed 4 bases, J shed 2 bases, and the junction held 11 bases outside the gene matches. This CDR3 is built from 16 residues. The CDR3 region has the DNA TGTGCCAGCAGCCCCCCTTCGGGAGGAAATCAAGAGACCCAGTACTTC. Protein: CASSPPSGGNQETQYF.

This clonotype showed up just a few times. V and J are TRBV10-3 and TRBJ2-3, with TRBD2 matching over 12 bases. Germline CDR1 ENHRY, CDR2 SYGVKD. The CDR3 consists of 18 residues. The V segment lost 2 bases and the J segment 1 base; nucleotides outside the gene matches: 7. CDR3 coding DNA: TGTGCCATCAGTGAGCTGGGAGGACTAGCGGGGCGCACAGATACGCAGTATTTT. Translation gives CAISELGGLAGRTDTQYF.

This clonotype was observed a few times. The genes are TRBV21-1 and TRBJ2-2; TRBD2 is the table's D call, not checked against the DNA. TRBV21-1 constitutes a pseudogene. This CDR3 is built from 18 residues. This CDR3 reads CASSKEGLAGGGTGELFF. CDR3 nucleotide sequence: TGTGCCAGCAGCAAAGAGGGCCTAGCGGGAGGGGGTACCGGGGAGCTGTTTTTT.

This clonotype was counted a few times. This chain joins TRBV7-8 and TRBJ2-1; 8 positions agree with TRBD1. From germline, CDR1 is SGHVS and CDR2 FQNEAQ. With 1 base clipped from V and 7 bases from J, the junction kept 3 bases outside the gene matches. The CDR3 runs to 14 residues. CDR3 nucleotide sequence: TGTGCCAGCAGCTTAGTGAGGACAGGGAATGAGCAGTTCTTC. Translated, it gives CASSLVRTGNEQFF.

This chain uses TRBV7-2 with TRBJ1-1; possible D gene TRBD1, 5 bases. Trimming stripped 5 bases from V and 4 bases from J, with 23 bases between. CDR1 and CDR2 from the germline V gene are SGHTA and FQGNSA. CDR3 length equals 17 residues. CDR3 protein: CASSPPGLQILPTEAFF. The CDR3 bases are TGTGCCAGCAGCCCACCAGGGTTACAAATCTTGCCCACTGAAGCTTTCTTT.

The chain couples TRBV6-4 to TRBJ2-7, with D perhaps matching TRBD2 (5 bases). Germline lookup yields CDR1 MRHNA and CDR2 SNTAGT. This CDR3 region has 13 residues. Deletions cut 9 bases from V and 0 bases from J, with 12 bases between. The CDR3 sequence: CASRTVLSYEQYF. CDR3 nucleotides: TGTGCCAGTAGGACTGTCCTCTCCTACGAGCAGTACTTC.

The V and J genes are TRBV20-1 and TRBJ1-5; 7 bases line up with TRBD1. Per the germline V gene, CDR1 is DFQATT and CDR2 is SNEGSKA (reference sequence). CDR3 size: 14 residues. J gave up 7 bases and V 3 bases, and 9 bases lay outside the gene matches. CDR3 sequence reads: CSARDRDSVQPQHF. CDR3 in DNA: TGCAGTGCTAGGGACCGGGACAGCGTGCAGCCCCAGCATTTT.

In regard to this clonotype: This may come from a read error, since a much larger clone is one base off. The CDR3 DNA reads TGTTCCAGCAGCTGGACAGATACGCAGTATTTT. It is translated as CSSSWTDTQYF. The chain has TRBV7-2 and TRBJ2-3, with unresolved D. Germline lookup yields CDR1 SGHTA and CDR2 FQGNSA. The CDR3 is 11 residues long.

This clonotype was detected once. A single base separates this from a much larger clone, so it may be a read error. The rearrangement links TRBV9 to TRBJ1-2; 11 bases agree with TRBD1. The V and J ends lost 3 bases and 8 bases, in that order; junction bases with no gene match: 3. The CDR3 has 13 residues. The germline V gene encodes CDR1 SGDLS and CDR2 YYNGEE. Written as DNA, the CDR3 is TGTGCCAGCAGCGCCAGGACAGGGGGCGGCTACACCTTC. Translated, it gives CASSARTGGGYTF.

V and J are TRBV6-5 and TRBJ2-5; 9 nucleotides agree with TRBD2. Germline CDR1 MNHEY, CDR2 SVGAGI. V was clipped by 7 bases and J by 3 bases; unmatched bases: 9. There are 15 residues in the CDR3. The chain's CDR3 is CASIDLAGSKETQYF. DNA for the CDR3: TGTGCCAGCATCGACCTAGCGGGGTCCAAAGAGACCCAGTACTTC.